This TCR beta chain is drawn from a study of T cell clones after liver transplantation. Study in general: Pre-transplant mixed lymphocyte reactions yielded third-party-reactive TCRbeta sequences as comparators for graft-donor-reactive sequences. Standard immunosuppression, with no induction, continued until 12-24 months after transplant.

The CDR3 runs 11 residues. V dropped 8 bases and J dropped 2 bases, with 7 bases sitting between them. CDR1 and CDR2 (germline): MNHNS, SASEGT. As to this clone: No antigen is known for it.

Study-level findings and limits: In a couple of subjects, few donor cells limited the measurable donor-reactive repertoire.

Produced via immunoSEQ multiplex PCR; TCRdb's table is partial and in-frame only. Seen here are some 61,000 clones, over 60% observed once, and the top ten hold 7.5% to 10%. The specimen comprised CD4+ T cells from blood, sampled at the 22-month timepoint. V and J are TRBV6-1 and TRBJ2-7; the D is unclear. This TCR came from a human patient who received a liver transplant. Certain T cells may be donor cells from the graft. CDR3 sequence (DNA): TGTGCCAGCCGAAGTCCCTACGAGCAGTACTTC. It is translated as CASRSPYEQYF.